This is a list of T cell receptor beta chains from one sample in a study of cytomegalovirus exposure and HLA in healthy donors. Repertoires were generated with immunoSEQ multiplex PCR, while TCRdb's copy carries only in-frame clones and drops some. The sample records under 200,000 clones, 75% to 80% being singletons. The source material was PBMCs. These receptors were collected from a man aged 50 to 60 in good health and CMV-seropositive. CDR3s include the opening cysteine and the closing phenylalanine or tryptophan. Fields, in order: CDR3 DNA, CDR3 protein, clone size, D gene, V gene, J gene. D genes are given only for firm matches. The size entry is marked missing in some rows and otherwise reads once, few, many or a size class.

CDR3 DNA: TGTGCCAGTAGTACTAGCGGGCTCTCCGGGAACACCGGGGAGCTGTTTTTT
CDR3 protein: CASSTSGLSGNTGELFF
clone size: .
D gene: TRBD2
V gene: TRBV19
J gene: TRBJ2-2

CDR3 DNA: TGCAGCGTTGCACCGGGGAGAGACTACGAGCAGTACTTC
CDR3 protein: CSVAPGRDYEQYF
clone size: .
D gene: .
V gene: TRBV29-1
J gene: TRBJ2-7

CDR3 DNA: TGTGCCAGCTCACCGGGGGCTAGGACTGAAGCTTTCTTT
CDR3 protein: CASSPGARTEAFF
clone size: .
D gene: .
V gene: TRBV18
J gene: TRBJ1-1

CDR3 DNA: TGTGCCAGCAGCCAATCCGGGTCCGAAAATGAAAAACTGTTTTTT
CDR3 protein: CASSQSGSENEKLFF
clone size: .
D gene: .
V gene: TRBV4-2
J gene: TRBJ1-4

CDR3 DNA: TGTGCCAGCAGCCACGGGACAGGGGGCATCTCTTCCCCAGATACGCAGTATTTT
CDR3 protein: CASSHGTGGISSPDTQYF
clone size: few
D gene: TRBD1
V gene: TRBV2
J gene: TRBJ2-3

CDR3 DNA: TGTGCCAGCGGTATACGGGGTACCGGCCCCCACGAGCAGTACTTC
CDR3 protein: CASGIRGTGPHEQYF
clone size: .
D gene: .
V gene: TRBV2
J gene: TRBJ2-7

CDR3 DNA: TGTGCCAGCAGCTTGGGTATGACAGGCGAGGAGACCCAGTACTTC
CDR3 protein: CASSLGMTGEETQYF
clone size: .
D gene: .
V gene: TRBV5-6
J gene: TRBJ2-5

CDR3 DNA: TGTGCCAGCAGTGAATATAGCGGGGGGAGAACCGGGGAGCTGTTTTTT
CDR3 protein: CASSEYSGGRTGELFF
clone size: once
D gene: TRBD2
V gene: TRBV25-1
J gene: TRBJ2-2

CDR3 DNA: TGTGCCAGCAGCCCACCTAGCGGTGAGGAGACCCAGTACTTC
CDR3 protein: CASSPPSGEETQYF
clone size: .
D gene: TRBD2
V gene: TRBV9
J gene: TRBJ2-5

CDR3 DNA: TGTGCCAGCAGTTTATCGGGACAGGGGGCTGGGCAGCCCCAGCATTTT
CDR3 protein: CASSLSGQGAGQPQHF
clone size: .
D gene: TRBD1
V gene: TRBV27
J gene: TRBJ1-5

CDR3 DNA: TGTGCCAGCAGCTTTAGACAGGGTCAGGCCGAGCAGTACTTC
CDR3 protein: CASSFRQGQAEQYF
clone size: .
D gene: TRBD1
V gene: TRBV13
J gene: TRBJ2-7

CDR3 DNA: TGTGCCAGTATCGGAACTGGGGGGTCGAACACCGGGGAGCTGTTTTTT
CDR3 protein: CASIGTGGSNTGELFF
clone size: once
D gene: .
V gene: TRBV19
J gene: TRBJ2-2

CDR3 DNA: TGCGCCAGCAGTCAGACGGGAGGGAACACCGGGGAGCTGTTTTTT
CDR3 protein: CASSQTGGNTGELFF
clone size: few
D gene: TRBD2
V gene: TRBV4-3
J gene: TRBJ2-2

CDR3 DNA: TGTGCCAGCAGTGAATTAGGCGGGGGTGGCACAGATACGCAGTATTTT
CDR3 protein: CASSELGGGGTDTQYF
clone size: .
D gene: TRBD2
V gene: TRBV2
J gene: TRBJ2-3

CDR3 DNA: TGTGCCAGCAGGCTCAGGGGACGTCAGCCCCAGCATTTT
CDR3 protein: CASRLRGRQPQHF
clone size: .
D gene: .
V gene: TRBV2
J gene: TRBJ1-5

CDR3 DNA: TGTGCCAGTAGTATAGTAGACTATGGCTACACCTTC
CDR3 protein: CASSIVDYGYTF
clone size: .
D gene: .
V gene: TRBV19
J gene: TRBJ1-2

CDR3 DNA: TGCGCCAGCAGCCAGCGGAGGGATCAGCCCCAGCATTTT
CDR3 protein: CASSQRRDQPQHF
clone size: .
D gene: .
V gene: TRBV4-1
J gene: TRBJ1-5

CDR3 DNA: TGTGCCAGCAGCGCACAGGGGTTCACGGATGGCTACACCTTC
CDR3 protein: CASSAQGFTDGYTF
clone size: .
D gene: TRBD1
V gene: TRBV9
J gene: TRBJ1-2

CDR3 DNA: TGTGCCAGCAGCTTTGTGACCGGGACTAATGGGGAAAAACTGTTTTTT
CDR3 protein: CASSFVTGTNGEKLFF
clone size: .
D gene: .
V gene: TRBV5-8
J gene: TRBJ1-4

CDR3 DNA: TGTGCCAGCAGCGTGGGGGGGAATCCTGGAAACACCATATATTTT
CDR3 protein: CASSVGGNPGNTIYF
clone size: .
D gene: .
V gene: TRBV9
J gene: TRBJ1-3

CDR3 DNA: TGCAGCGTCGTCGGGGGGGCTCGTGGCTACACCTTC
CDR3 protein: CSVVGGARGYTF
clone size: few
D gene: .
V gene: TRBV29-1
J gene: TRBJ1-2

CDR3 DNA: TGCGCCAGCAGTCGCGACGGGGGATCAAGCTCCTACGAGCAGTACTTC
CDR3 protein: CASSRDGGSSSYEQYF
clone size: .
D gene: .
V gene: TRBV5-1
J gene: TRBJ2-7

CDR3 DNA: TGTGCCAGCAGCTTAGGGCTGTTAGCGGGGGGGGGTGAGCAGTTCTTC
CDR3 protein: CASSLGLLAGGGEQFF
clone size: .
D gene: TRBD2
V gene: TRBV11-2
J gene: TRBJ2-1

CDR3 DNA: TGTGCCAGCAGCTCCTGGACTAGCCGGGAGACCCAGTACTTC
CDR3 protein: CASSSWTSRETQYF
clone size: .
D gene: TRBD2
V gene: TRBV7-6
J gene: TRBJ2-5

CDR3 DNA: TGTGCCAGCAGTGAAGGGGACAGGGATGAAAAACTGTTTTTT
CDR3 protein: CASSEGDRDEKLFF
clone size: few
D gene: TRBD1
V gene: TRBV25-1
J gene: TRBJ1-4

CDR3 DNA: TGTGCCAGCAGTGAAACACAGGGGGTACATCAGCCCCAGCATTTT
CDR3 protein: CASSETQGVHQPQHF
clone size: .
D gene: TRBD1
V gene: TRBV2
J gene: TRBJ1-5

CDR3 DNA: TGTGCCAGCAGTTACTTTCGTACTAGCAGATCCTACGAGCAGTACTTC
CDR3 protein: CASSYFRTSRSYEQYF
clone size: .
D gene: .
V gene: TRBV6-5
J gene: TRBJ2-7

CDR3 DNA: TGCGCCAGCAGCTTGGCTGTTGGCCTAGGAACTGGAAACACCATATATTTT
CDR3 protein: CASSLAVGLGTGNTIYF
clone size: .
D gene: .
V gene: TRBV5-1
J gene: TRBJ1-3

CDR3 DNA: TGTGCCAGCAGCTTAGGACAGGGTCTCGACGAGCAGTACTTC
CDR3 protein: CASSLGQGLDEQYF
clone size: .
D gene: TRBD1
V gene: TRBV7-2
J gene: TRBJ2-7

CDR3 DNA: TGTGCCTGGAGTGCCCAGACAGGTGCCTACGAGCAGTACTTC
CDR3 protein: CAWSAQTGAYEQYF
clone size: .
D gene: .
V gene: TRBV30
J gene: TRBJ2-7

CDR3 DNA: TGTGCCAGTAGTTTTAATCTGAACACTGAAGCTTTCTTT
CDR3 protein: CASSFNLNTEAFF
clone size: .
D gene: .
V gene: TRBV19
J gene: TRBJ1-1

CDR3 DNA: TGTGCCAGTAGTACCCTGGACAGGGGGCATCAGCCCCAGCATTTT
CDR3 protein: CASSTLDRGHQPQHF
clone size: .
D gene: TRBD1
V gene: TRBV19
J gene: TRBJ1-5

CDR3 DNA: TGTGCCAGCAGCTACACCAGGGTAGGAAATTCACCCCTCCACTTT
CDR3 protein: CASSYTRVGNSPLHF
clone size: .
D gene: .
V gene: TRBV6-5
J gene: TRBJ1-6

CDR3 DNA: TGTGCCAGCAGCTTACTAGCGGGTCGTGGGGGCAATGAGCAGTTCTTC
CDR3 protein: CASSLLAGRGGNEQFF
clone size: once
D gene: TRBD2
V gene: TRBV5-5
J gene: TRBJ2-1

CDR3 DNA: TGTGCCATGTTCAGCGGGGGGGCTAGAGCTAAGGAGCAGTTCTTC
CDR3 protein: CAMFSGGARAKEQFF
clone size: once
D gene: TRBD2
V gene: TRBV5-4
J gene: TRBJ2-1

CDR3 DNA: TGTGCCAGCAGTTTTGGCTCCAGGACAGGGAACACAGATACGCAGTATTTT
CDR3 protein: CASSFGSRTGNTDTQYF
clone size: .
D gene: TRBD1
V gene: TRBV28
J gene: TRBJ2-3

CDR3 DNA: TGTGCCAGTAGCCAGCGGACCGACTATGGCTACACCTTC
CDR3 protein: CASSQRTDYGYTF
clone size: .
D gene: .
V gene: TRBV19
J gene: TRBJ1-2

CDR3 DNA: TGTGCCAAGGGAGGGTGGGACTCACCCCTCCACTTT
CDR3 protein: CAKGGWDSPLHF
clone size: .
D gene: .
V gene: TRBV7-2
J gene: TRBJ1-6

CDR3 DNA: TGTTCCAGCAGCTTAGAGGGGGGGGAGCGGCAGTACTTC
CDR3 protein: CSSSLEGGERQYF
clone size: .
D gene: .
V gene: TRBV7-9
J gene: TRBJ2-7

CDR3 DNA: TGTGCCAGCAGCAGTGATAGGAGTTATGGCTACACCTTC
CDR3 protein: CASSSDRSYGYTF
clone size: .
D gene: .
V gene: TRBV14
J gene: TRBJ1-2

CDR3 DNA: TGTGCCAGTAAGGAGGGAAACTATGGCTACACCTTC
CDR3 protein: CASKEGNYGYTF
clone size: .
D gene: .
V gene: TRBV19
J gene: TRBJ1-2

CDR3 DNA: TGTGCCAGCAGTTACGAGGAAGCGGACGAAAAACTGTTTTTT
CDR3 protein: CASSYEEADEKLFF
clone size: .
D gene: .
V gene: TRBV6-6
J gene: TRBJ1-4

CDR3 DNA: TGCGCCAGCATACTGGGGGGGCCGAACAATGAGCAGTTCTTC
CDR3 protein: CASILGGPNNEQFF
clone size: .
D gene: .
V gene: TRBV5-1
J gene: TRBJ2-1

CDR3 DNA: TGTGCCAGCAGCTTGGTCCAGGGGGCTGGCGGGGAGCTGTTTTTT
CDR3 protein: CASSLVQGAGGELFF
clone size: .
D gene: TRBD1
V gene: TRBV11-2
J gene: TRBJ2-2

CDR3 DNA: TGCGCCAGCAGGAACCCCTTCAGGGGGGCGGCGGGCTACACCTTC
CDR3 protein: CASRNPFRGAAGYTF
clone size: few
D gene: TRBD1
V gene: TRBV23-1
J gene: TRBJ1-2